Each of the 17 T cell receptor beta chains below was sequenced from the same sample in a study of early T cells in non-severe SARS-CoV-2 infection. TCRdb analysed the 5' RACE reads with MiXCR anew, one entry per CDR3 protein. The profile covers 65,000 to 90,000 distinct CDR3 sequences, with more than 9% appearing a single time and less than 8.5% taken by the ten largest. The sequenced sample was whole blood. These TCRs come from an adult who was a healthcare worker with PCR-confirmed SARS-CoV-2 infection or an uninfected control (not recorded which).

V usage is TRBV7-3 and J usage is TRBJ1-3; 8 nucleotides align to TRBD1. Germline CDR1 and CDR2: SGHTA and FQGTGA. The CDR3 length is 17 residues. The ends lost 0 bases at V and 4 bases at J; junction bases unmatched: 8. Here the CDR3 DNA reads TGTGCCAGCAGCTTAACACCTACAGGGGGTTCAGGAAACACCATATATTTT. This translates into CASSLTPTGGSGNTIYF.

The V gene is TRBV7-9, the J gene TRBJ2-3; D is undetermined. Trimming cost V 3 bases and J 2 bases, with 6 bases left between them. CDR1 is SEHNR and CDR2 is FQNEAQ in the germline V gene (reference sequence). This CDR3 has 13 amino acids. CDR3 nucleotide sequence: TGTGCCAGCAGCTTCGGTGTCACAGATACGCAGTATTTT. It specifies CASSFGVTDTQYF. The variable domain in full, completed from reference TRBV7-9 and TRBJ2-3, reads DTGVSQNPRHKITKRGQNVTFRCDPISEHNRLYWYRQTLGQGPEFLTYFQNEAQLEKSRLLSDRFSAERPKGSFSTLEIQRTEQGDSAMYLCASSFGVTDTQYFGPGTRLTVL.

This clonotype has more than one count but fewer than ten. The V gene is TRBV20-1, the J gene TRBJ1-5; tentative D call: TRBD1 (6 bases). Trimming left V 6 bases short and J 1 base short, with 10 bases between. The V gene's germline CDR1 is DFQATT and CDR2 SNEGSKA (reference sequence). The CDR3 consists of 13 residues. CDR3 region: CSAQGLSNQPQHF. The CDR3 coding sequence is TGCAGTGCGCAGGGGCTAAGCAATCAGCCCCAGCATTTT.

This clonotype showed up just a few times. The rearrangement links TRBV29-1 to TRBJ2-7; 9 nucleotides agree with TRBD2. The germline V gene has CDR1 SQVTM and CDR2 ANQGSEA. The V and J ends lost 3 bases and 5 bases, in that order; junction bases with no gene match: 2. The CDR3 is made up of 12 amino acids. The CDR3 nucleotides are TGCAGCGTTGAGACTAGCGGAGACGAGCAGTACTTC. Its protein is CSVETSGDEQYF.

This clonotype has more than one count but fewer than ten. The CDR3 DNA reads TGTGCCTGGAGCGCCCACTCAACTTACGAGCAGTACTTC. It is translated as CAWSAHSTYEQYF. The rearrangement joins TRBV30 to TRBJ2-7; D uncertain. The germline V gene encodes CDR1 GTSNPN and CDR2 SVGIG (reference sequence). The CDR3 totals 13 residues. V was clipped by 3 bases and J by 4 bases, with 13 bases between them. Complete variable domain (other parts from reference TRBV30 and TRBJ2-7): SQTIHQWPATLVQPVGSPLSLECTVEGTSNPNLYWYRQAAGRGLQLLFYSVGIGQISSEVPQNLSASRPQDRQFILSSKKLLLSDSGFYLCAWSAHSTYEQYFGPGTRLTVT.

This chain joins TRBV27 and TRBJ2-7; D possibly corresponds to TRBD1 (5 bases). The germline CDR1 and CDR2 sequences are MNHEY and SMNVEV (reference sequence). The CDR3 length is 14 residues. V lost 3 bases, J lost 4 bases, and 13 bases lay in between. CDR3 region: CASSFRGSSYEQYF. CDR3 nucleotide sequence: TGTGCCAGCAGTTTTAGGGGCAGTTCTTACGAGCAGTACTTC.

The chain employs TRBV9 and TRBJ1-1; D is unclear. The CDR3 is 13 amino acids. The V and J ends lost 3 bases and 4 bases respectively, with 10 bases between them. Germline assignment: CDR1 SGDLS and CDR2 YYNGEE. The DNA of the CDR3 is TGTGCCAGCAGCGCCCAAAAGGGCACTGAAGCTTTCTTT. As protein: CASSAQKGTEAFF. The full variable domain, in which reference TRBV9 and TRBJ1-1 provide the parts outside the CDR3, is DSGVTQTPKHLITATGQRVTLRCSPRSGDLSVYWYQQSLDQGLQFLIQYYNGEERAKGNILERFSAQQFPDLHSELNLSSLELGDSALYFCASSAQKGTEAFFGQGTRLTVV.

This clonotype was counted ten times or more. The chain is built from TRBV19 and TRBJ1-2; TRBD1 might be the D (5 bases). Germline-derived CDR1 and CDR2 are LNHDA and SQIVND (reference sequence). Deletions cut 2 bases from V and 6 bases from J, with 10 bases between. The CDR3 length is 13 residues. The CDR3 DNA reads as TGTGCCAGTAGTATAAGAGGGGCAGATGGCTACACCTTC. Translated: CASSIRGADGYTF.

This clonotype was seen only a few times. This chain's CDR3 is CASSFPTQGPSTDTQYF. The DNA of the CDR3 is TGTGCCAGCAGCTTCCCGACACAGGGGCCAAGCACAGATACGCAGTATTTT. The V and J genes are TRBV7-9 and TRBJ2-3; 7 nucleotides align to TRBD1. V was clipped by 3 bases and J by 0 bases; unmatched bases: 9. The CDR3 contains 17 residues. CDR1 and CDR2 from the germline V gene are SEHNR and FQNEAQ (reference sequence).

This clonotype was seen a handful of times. J is TRBJ2-7 and V is TRBV6-2 or TRBV6-3; D uncertain. CDR3 length: 18 amino acids. The germline V gene encodes CDR1 MNHEY and CDR2 SVGEGT. V lost 1 base and J 6 bases, leaving 25 bases between the germline ends. In DNA, the CDR3 is TGTGCCAGCAGTTACTTAAGTCCCTCGAGCAAGAGAACGGTCGAGCAGTACTTC. Its translation is CASSYLSPSSKRTVEQYF.

The chain has TRBV29-1 and TRBJ2-1; 9 positions agree with TRBD2. The germline gives CDR1 SQVTM, CDR2 ANQGSEA. Trimming at V came to 2 bases and at J to 5 bases, leaving 4 bases not matched to a gene. The CDR3 contains 14 residues. CDR3 DNA: TGCAGCGTTGAACTAGCGGGATCGGACAATGAGCAGTTCTTC. Its protein product is CSVELAGSDNEQFF.

This clonotype was seen ten or more times. The chain recombines TRBV10-3 with TRBJ2-5; 15 nucleotides align to TRBD2. This CDR3 has 14 residues. Trimming removed 10 bases from V and 2 bases from J; junction bases left unmatched: 2. Looked up from germline, CDR1 is ENHRY and CDR2 is SYGVKD. This CDR3 reads CATGTSGGQETQYF. The DNA for the CDR3 is TGTGCCACCGGGACTAGCGGGGGGCAAGAGACCCAGTACTTC.

The chain recombines TRBV7-2 with TRBJ2-3, with 8 bases matching TRBD1. V shed 4 bases and J 0 bases; nucleotides not matched to a gene: 6. Germline CDR1 and CDR2: SGHTA and FQGNSA. The CDR3 runs 16 residues. CDR3 DNA sequence: TGTGCCAGCAGCTATGGACAGGGATCTAGCACAGATACGCAGTATTTT. Protein: CASSYGQGSSTDTQYF.

This chain uses TRBV5-5 with TRBJ2-3, with D possibly matching TRBD2 (5 bases). The CDR3 covers 16 residues. Germline V lookup: CDR1 SGHKS, CDR2 YYEKEE (reference sequence). V was cut by 0 bases and J by 1 base, with 12 bases left in between. CDR3 loop: CASSLALAPGTDTQYF. In nucleotides, the CDR3 is TGTGCCAGCAGCTTGGCCCTAGCACCTGGCACAGATACGCAGTATTTT. Looking up the rest from reference TRBV5-5 and TRBJ2-3 gives the full variable domain: DAGVTQSPTHLIKTRGQQVTLRCSPISGHKSVSWYQQVLGQGPQFIFQYYEKEERGRGNFPDRFSARQFPNYSSELNVNALLLGDSALYLCASSLALAPGTDTQYFGPGTRLTVL.

The chain employs TRBV18 and TRBJ1-3, with D possibly being TRBD1 (5 bases). The V end lost 3 bases, the J end lost 5 bases, and 8 bases lay between the germline ends. This CDR3 has 13 residues. Germline CDR1 is KGHSH and CDR2 is LQKENI. CDR3 in amino acids: CASSPGHRNTIYF. In nucleotides, the CDR3 is TGTGCCAGCTCACCGGGGCACCGAAACACCATATATTTT.

This clonotype was seen ten or more times. The chain combines TRBV24-1 with TRBJ1-5; TRBD1 is a possible D gene (6 bases). Germline V gene sequence: CDR1 KGHDR, CDR2 SFDVKD. The CDR3 spans 14 residues. Trimming removed 4 bases at V and 3 bases at J, with 9 bases between. The CDR3 DNA reads as TGTGCCACCAGTGACAACAGGGACAATCAGCCCCAGCATTTT. Amino acid sequence: CATSDNRDNQPQHF.

This clonotype was seen at least ten times. The rearrangement links TRBV20-1 to TRBJ2-1; D is perhaps TRBD2 (5 bases). Germline loops: CDR1 DFQATT, CDR2 SNEGSKA (reference sequence). The CDR3 is 12 amino acids. Trimming cost V 5 bases and J 6 bases, with 11 bases left between them. The DNA for the CDR3 is TGCAGTGCTCTATTTACTAGCAATGAGCAGTTCTTC. It yields the protein CSALFTSNEQFF.